This entry describes one TCR beta chain. The table came from immunoSEQ multiplex PCR; TCRdb's copy has only in-frame clones and leaves some out. The table lists tens of thousands of clones, about 85% of them singletons. The sample is drawn from a study of blood T cell repertoires in COVID-19. This clonotype was sampled from a woman between 45 and 65 years old with active or convalescent COVID-19. Sequencing was done on a sample of peripheral blood.

CDR3 nucleotide sequence: TGTGCCAGCAGCTTAGCAGCGGCTGGAAACACCATATATTTT. The encoded protein is CASSLAAAGNTIYF. The chain combines TRBV7-2 with TRBJ1-3; D is uncertain. V dropped 0 bases and J dropped 2 bases, with 5 bases sitting between them. There are 14 residues in the CDR3. The V gene's germline CDR1 is SGHTA and CDR2 FQGNSA.